One sample yielded the 21 T cell receptor beta chains listed below, sequenced in a study of shared clonotypes between healthy human individuals. Only in-frame clones appear in the TCRdb table, and some are missing; sequencing was by immunoSEQ multiplex PCR. The sample holds around 2,000,000 clones, 95% seen once. Sequenced input: naive CD4+ T cells sorted from blood. Subset denoted: CD45RA+ positively selected. Receptors originate from a man younger than 30 in good health.

V and J are TRBV28 and TRBJ2-5; 9 nucleotides align to TRBD1. Germline loops: CDR1 MDHEN, CDR2 SYDVKM. With 3 bases clipped from V and 7 bases from J, the junction kept 0 bases outside the gene matches. The CDR3 is 12 residues long. CDR3 residues: CASSLDRGTQYF. Written as DNA, the CDR3 is TGTGCCAGCAGTTTGGACAGGGGGACCCAGTACTTC.

The CDR3 reads CASRTWAVDTQYF. In DNA, the CDR3 is TGTGCCAGCAGGACCTGGGCCGTGGATACGCAGTATTTT. The genes are TRBV2 and TRBJ2-3; D uncertain. The CDR3 has 13 residues. Trimming left V 6 bases short and J 6 bases short, with 13 bases between. The germline V gene has CDR1 SNHLY and CDR2 FYNNEI.

The CDR3 coding sequence is TGTGCCAGCAGCCACGGTTATACTGAGGATACGCAGTATTTT. Protein product: CASSHGYTEDTQYF. The chain couples TRBV7-6 to TRBJ2-3; D gene ambiguous. The germline V and J ends were trimmed by 5 bases and 6 bases, with 15 bases remaining between them. Germline lookup yields CDR1 SGHVS and CDR2 FNYEAQ. The CDR3 is 14 residues long.

As regards this clone: The same CDR3 can be traced to other DNA sequences in this sample. The chain combines TRBV27 with TRBJ1-2; D perhaps matches TRBD1 (5 bases). Germline lookup yields CDR1 MNHEY and CDR2 SMNVEV (reference sequence). V lost 5 bases and J lost 2, with 9 bases in between. This CDR3 spans 13 amino acids. The CDR3 DNA is TGTGCCAGCAGTCTCCGACAGAACTATGGCTACACCTTC. Translated, it gives CASSLRQNYGYTF.

This chain connects TRBV6-5 to TRBJ1-4; D ambiguous. Trimming stripped 2 bases from V and 10 bases from J, with 8 bases between. The CDR3 sequence is 12 residues long. CDR1 is MNHEY, CDR2 SVGAGI, per germline. The CDR3, as DNA: TGTGCCAGCAGTTACCCGGACGGAAAACTGTTTTTT. Amino acids: CASSYPDGKLFF.

In nucleotides, the CDR3 is TGTGCCAGCAGTTACTCTGCGGGACATGATTATGGCTACACCTTC. Its protein product is CASSYSAGHDYGYTF. This rearrangement joins TRBV6-5 to TRBJ1-2, with D possibly being TRBD1 (6 bases). Trimming took off 0 bases at V and 5 bases at J, with 13 bases between the two ends. The CDR3 totals 15 residues. The germline CDR1 and CDR2 sequences are MNHEY and SVGAGI.

The rearrangement joins TRBV7-9 to TRBJ2-3; 11 nucleotides match TRBD2. CDR3 length equals 15 residues. Trimming cost V 4 bases and J 6 bases; bases outside gene matches: 6. Germline values: CDR1 SEHNR, CDR2 FQNEAQ (reference sequence). CDR3 in DNA: TGTGCCAGCAGCTCCCTAGCGGGAGGAGTGGATACGCAGTATTTT. Its protein is CASSSLAGGVDTQYF.

In its sample, this clone was seen once. The V gene is TRBV7-9, the J gene TRBJ2-6; either TRBD1 or TRBD2 may fit D (5 bases each). This CDR3 has 15 amino acids. Germline V lookup: CDR1 SEHNR, CDR2 FQNEAQ (reference sequence). Trimming removed 5 bases at V and 3 bases at J, with 11 bases between. For the CDR3, the DNA is TGTGCCAGCAGCCCGAGGGGTGGTGGGGCCAACGTCCTGACTTTC. Protein product: CASSPRGGGANVLTF.

V and J are TRBV7-8 and TRBJ1-1, with 7 bases lining up with TRBD1. V lost 4 bases and J lost 1; bases outside the gene matches: 3. The germline CDR1 and CDR2 sequences are SGHVS and FQNEAQ. The CDR3 consists of 14 residues. CDR3 sequence reads: CASSSDRWNTEAFF. DNA for the CDR3: TGTGCCAGCAGCTCGGACAGGTGGAACACTGAAGCTTTCTTT.

As DNA, the CDR3 is TGCGCCAGCGGCGGGGGGTGGAGTGGCTACACCTTC. It specifies CASGGGWSGYTF. V usage is TRBV10-2 and J usage is TRBJ1-2; tentatively, D is TRBD1 (5 bases). The V and J ends lost 8 bases and 7 bases respectively, with 14 bases between them. The length of the CDR3 is 12 residues. Germline V gene sequence: CDR1 WSHSY, CDR2 SAAADI.

CDR3 in DNA: TGTGCCAGCAGTGATCGCACAGGACCCAAAAACATTCAGTACTTC. Protein sequence: CASSDRTGPKNIQYF. V is TRBV2 and J is TRBJ2-4; TRBD1 is a possible D gene (5 bases). CDR1 and CDR2 (germline): SNHLY, FYNNEI. The CDR3 runs 15 residues. Trimming took off 3 bases at V and 2 bases at J, with 11 bases between the two ends.

The chain has TRBV11-2 and TRBJ2-3, with 11 bases matching TRBD2. J was trimmed by 5 bases and V by 4 bases; bases with no gene match: 14. CDR1 is SGHAT, CDR2 FQNNGV, per germline. There are 18 residues in the CDR3. CDR3 amino acids: CASSSKPLAGGNRDTQYF. The CDR3 DNA is TGTGCCAGCAGCTCCAAACCTCTAGCGGGAGGTAATCGAGATACGCAGTATTTT.

V usage is TRBV9 and J usage is TRBJ1-6; the match to TRBD1 covers 7 bases. CDR3 length: 15 residues. CDR1 SGDLS and CDR2 YYNGEE come from the germline V gene. V lost 1 base and J lost 7; bases outside the gene matches: 5. The CDR3 DNA follows: TGTGCCAGCAGCGTACAGGGGGGCTCGAATTCACCCCTCCACTTT. It translates to CASSVQGGSNSPLHF.

The gene calls are TRBV5-1 and TRBJ1-4; 8 nucleotides match TRBD1. This CDR3 region has 14 residues. Per the germline V gene, CDR1 is SGHRS and CDR2 is YFSETQ. J was trimmed by 3 bases and V by 6 bases; bases with no gene match: 4. The CDR3 protein is CASKDRVSNEKLFF. The CDR3 DNA reads as TGCGCCAGCAAGGACAGGGTCTCTAATGAAAAACTGTTTTTT.

CDR3 sequence reads: CASSTRTGALGSGYTF. CDR3 in DNA: TGTGCCAGCAGCACCCGGACAGGGGCTCTCGGAAGTGGCTACACCTTC. The chain carries TRBV7-8 and TRBJ1-2; 9 nucleotides agree with TRBD1. CDR3 length equals 16 residues. V was pared by 5 bases and J by 7 bases, with 14 bases of the junction left unmatched. Germline CDR1 is SGHVS and CDR2 is FQNEAQ.

The CDR3: CASSLENQPYNEQFF. In DNA form, the CDR3 reads TGTGCCAGCAGCTTAGAGAATCAACCATACAATGAGCAGTTCTTC. The V and J genes are TRBV7-9 and TRBJ2-1; D not certain. Germline V gene lookup returns CDR1 SEHNR and CDR2 FQNEAQ (reference sequence). CDR3 length: 15 residues. Between the trimmed V and J ends, which lost 1 base and 4 bases, there was a span of 11 bases.

The chain links TRBV27 to TRBJ1-6; D might be TRBD1 (6 bases). The germline V and J ends were trimmed by 5 bases and 1 base, with 15 bases remaining between them. Per germline, CDR1 MNHEY and CDR2 SMNVEV (reference sequence). This CDR3 region has 17 residues. The chain's CDR3 is CASSPSTGRSYNSPLHF. The CDR3 DNA reads TGTGCCAGCAGTCCCTCGACAGGACGGTCCTATAATTCACCCCTCCACTTT.

The chain carries TRBV5-1 and TRBJ1-1, with D perhaps matching TRBD1 (5 bases). This CDR3 spans 15 amino acids. V was cut by 0 bases and J by 1 base, with 10 bases left in between. Per the germline V gene, CDR1 is SGHRS and CDR2 is YFSETQ. The CDR3, as DNA: TGCGCCAGCAGCTTGGCCCAGGGTCGGAACACTGAAGCTTTCTTT. Encoded protein: CASSLAQGRNTEAFF.

V gene TRBV5-1 combines with J gene TRBJ2-1; D unclear. The V gene's germline CDR1 is SGHRS and CDR2 YFSETQ. This CDR3 has 12 residues. Between the trimmed V and J ends, which lost 5 bases and 5 bases, there was a span of 8 bases. The CDR3: CASSYANNEQFF. Here the CDR3 DNA reads TGCGCCAGCAGTTATGCGAACAATGAGCAGTTCTTC.

The genes are TRBV18 and TRBJ1-1; TRBD1 might be the D (5 bases). Germline assignment: CDR1 KGHSH and CDR2 LQKENI. V was cut by 3 bases and J by 4 bases, with 15 bases left in between. This CDR3 spans 15 amino acids. CDR3 sequence (DNA): TGTGCCAGCTCACCGGTGCAACAGGATGGCACTGAAGCTTTCTTT. This translates into CASSPVQQDGTEAFF. The entire variable domain, with the rest obtained from reference TRBV18 and TRBJ1-1, is as follows: NAGVMQNPRHLVRRRGQEARLRCSPMKGHSHVYWYRQLPEEGLKFMVYLQKENIIDESGMPKERFSAEFPKEGPSILRIQQVVRGDSAAYFCASSPVQQDGTEAFFGQGTRLTVV.

This clone appeared a single time. The V gene is TRBV7-9, the J gene TRBJ1-3; D unclear. The germline CDR1 and CDR2 sequences are SEHNR and FQNEAQ (reference sequence). The CDR3 has 15 residues. Trimming took 3 bases from V and 0 from J, leaving 9 bases between them. The CDR3 is CASSFGRTSGNTIYF. As DNA, the CDR3 is TGTGCCAGCAGCTTCGGGAGAACCTCTGGAAACACCATATATTTT.